These 32 T cell receptor beta chains came from one sample sequenced in a study of OX40 agonist ivuxolimab in advanced cancers. Clones were sequenced by immunoSEQ multiplex PCR, and TCRdb holds only the in-frame ones, with some missing. The table shows approximately 41,000 clones, with around four fifths occurring only once. The sequences come from CD4+ or CD8+ T cells sorted from blood, collected in a trial of the OX40 agonist ivuxolimab. The receptors originated from an adult with an advanced solid tumor such as melanoma, head and neck, liver or kidney cancer.

This clone was detected only a few times. V and J are TRBV19 and TRBJ2-2; 16 bases align to TRBD2. The V and J ends lost 4 bases and 4 bases, in that order; junction bases with no gene match: 9. This CDR3 has 19 amino acids. Germline V gene lookup returns CDR1 LNHDA and CDR2 SQIVND (reference sequence). Here the CDR3 reads CASSTSGLAGGRITGELFF. CDR3 in DNA: TGTGCCAGTAGTACCTCGGGACTAGCGGGAGGGCGGATCACCGGGGAGCTGTTTTTT.

This clone has more than one count but fewer than ten. This sequence joins TRBV9 and TRBJ2-7; 12 bases align to TRBD1. CDR1 SGDLS and CDR2 YYNGEE come from the germline V gene. This CDR3 is 15 amino acids long. Unmatched junction bases numbered 9, after V lost 4 bases and J lost 7 bases. The CDR3 nucleotides read TGTGCCAGCAGCTCCGGGACAGGGGGCGCGTGGGAGCAGTACTTC. It is translated as CASSSGTGGAWEQYF.

The chain is built from TRBV28 and TRBJ2-3; the D call may be TRBD1 or TRBD2 (6 bases each). CDR3 size: 16 residues. V lost 2 bases, J lost 5 bases, and 17 bases lay in between. Germline V gene data show CDR1 as MDHEN and CDR2 as SYDVKM. The CDR3 sequence: CASSLAGHWVRDTQYF. CDR3 DNA: TGTGCCAGCAGTTTAGCGGGACATTGGGTAAGAGATACGCAGTATTTT.

The chain has TRBV7-2 and TRBJ1-4; TRBD1 is a possible D gene (5 bases). The germline V and J ends were trimmed by 2 bases and 6 bases, with 16 bases remaining between them. The germline gives CDR1 SGHTA, CDR2 FQGNSA. The CDR3 is made up of 16 amino acids. The CDR3 protein is CASSLQAPGPHEKLFF. The CDR3 nucleotides read TGTGCCAGCAGCTTACAGGCCCCGGGACCGCATGAAAAACTGTTTTTT.

The rearrangement joins TRBV7-3 to TRBJ2-2, with D tentatively TRBD1 or TRBD2 (5 bases each). The V end was cut by 2 bases, the J end by 4 bases, with 8 bases between. Germline V CDR1 and CDR2: SGHTA, FQGTGA. The CDR3 covers 14 residues. The CDR3 sequence is CASSLWGITGELFF. The DNA of the CDR3 is TGTGCCAGCAGCTTATGGGGGATCACCGGGGAGCTGTTTTTT.

V usage is TRBV7-6 and J usage is TRBJ1-4; 9 bases align to TRBD1. V shed 5 bases, J shed 7 bases, and the junction held 8 bases outside the gene matches. Per the germline V gene, CDR1 is SGHVS and CDR2 is FNYEAQ. This CDR3 region has 15 residues. This CDR3 reads CASSASTGGIEKLFF. In DNA form, the CDR3 reads TGTGCCAGCAGCGCGTCGACAGGGGGGATTGAAAAACTGTTTTTT.

This sequence joins TRBV30 and TRBJ1-4; no clear D. CDR1 GTSNPN and CDR2 SVGIG come from the germline V gene (reference sequence). V was clipped by 1 base and J by 11 bases, with 11 bases between them. The CDR3 is 12 residues long. CDR3 DNA sequence: TGTGCCTGGAGTGAGCAGAGTAGGAAACTGTTTTTT. Amino acids: CAWSEQSRKLFF. Full variable domain (remainder filled in from reference TRBV30 and TRBJ1-4): SQTIHQWPATLVQPVGSPLSLECTVEGTSNPNLYWYRQAAGRGLQLLFYSVGIGQISSEVPQNLSASRPQDRQFILSSKKLLLSDSGFYLCAWSEQSRKLFFGSGTQLSVL.

The rearrangement uses TRBV6-1 and TRBJ2-7, with D possibly being TRBD2 (5 bases). The CDR3 spans 13 residues. The germline V gene has CDR1 MNHNS and CDR2 SASEGT. V was trimmed by 4 bases and J by 6 bases, leaving 13 bases between them. Here the CDR3 reads CASSGTTRGEQYF. In nucleotides, the CDR3 is TGTGCCAGCAGTGGAACGACTCGGGGCGAGCAGTACTTC.

This chain joins TRBV27 and TRBJ1-5, with 7 bases identical to TRBD1. The V and J ends lost 6 bases and 0 bases, in that order; junction bases with no gene match: 2. The CDR3 has 14 residues. The germline V gene encodes CDR1 MNHEY and CDR2 SMNVEV (reference sequence). This CDR3 reads CASSRQGSNQPQHF. In DNA, the CDR3 is TGTGCCAGCAGCCGACAGGGTAGCAATCAGCCCCAGCATTTT.

This sequence joins TRBV12-5 and TRBJ2-1; TRBD2 matches 13 bases. This CDR3 contains 17 residues. Germline values: CDR1 LGHNT, CDR2 FRNRAP. J gave up 4 bases and V 0 bases, and 3 bases lay outside the gene matches. The CDR3 DNA follows: TGTGCTAGTGGTTTGGTACTAGCGGGAGGGGATTACAATGAGCAGTTCTTC. Encoded protein: CASGLVLAGGDYNEQFF. The full variable domain, completed using reference TRBV12-5 and TRBJ2-1, is DARVTQTPRHKVTEMGQEVTMRCQPILGHNTVFWYRQTMMQGLELLAYFRNRAPLDDSGMPKDRFSAEMPDATLATLKIQPSEPRDSAVYFCASGLVLAGGDYNEQFFGPGTRLTVL.

This clone was picked up a small number of times. The J gene is TRBJ2-1, the V gene TRBV7-2, with 7 bases identical to TRBD2. V dropped 3 bases and J dropped 0; count of bases not matched to a gene: 2. CDR1 and CDR2 from the germline V gene are SGHTA and FQGNSA. CDR3 length: 15 residues. The CDR3 region has the DNA TGTGCCAGCAGCTTTAGGACTAGCTCCTACAATGAGCAGTTCTTC. Translated, it gives CASSFRTSSYNEQFF.

This clone was detected a few times. V usage is TRBV4-1 and J usage is TRBJ2-3; D call uncertain. V was pared by 1 base and J by 5 bases, with 4 bases between. Germline V lookup: CDR1 MGHRA, CDR2 YSYEKL. CDR3 size: 12 residues. CDR3 protein: CASSQAVDTQYF. The CDR3, as DNA: TGCGCCAGCAGCCAAGCAGTAGATACGCAGTATTTT.

The J gene is TRBJ2-2, the V gene TRBV6-6, with TRBD2 matching 7 bases. The CDR3 length is 13 residues. Germline CDR1 reads MNHNY; CDR2 reads SVGAGI (reference sequence). J was trimmed by 6 bases and V by 6 bases; bases with no gene match: 4. This CDR3 is CASRPAGAGELFF. CDR3 nucleotides: TGTGCCAGCAGGCCCGCGGGGGCCGGGGAGCTGTTTTTT.

This clone was counted a few times. The rearrangement links TRBV7-3 to TRBJ2-2, with 10 nucleotides matching TRBD2. Germline CDR1 SGHTA, CDR2 FQGTGA. The CDR3 has 17 amino acids. V was pared by 5 bases and J by 7 bases, with 13 bases of the junction left unmatched. CDR3 coding DNA: TGTGCCAGCAGCCCAGATCGTGGGACTAGCGTGCTCGGGGAGCTGTTTTTT. The encoded protein is CASSPDRGTSVLGELFF.

This clone was recorded a few times. The V call is TRBV2, the J call TRBJ1-5; unclear D gene. The CDR3 is 13 residues long. Germline V gene sequence: CDR1 SNHLY, CDR2 FYNNEI. Trimming shortened V by 6 bases and J by 9 bases, and 15 bases separated the two germline ends. CDR3 sequence: CASRGGSGSPQHF. CDR3 DNA sequence: TGTGCCAGCAGAGGAGGTTCGGGTTCGCCCCAGCATTTT.

V is TRBV28 and J is TRBJ2-1, with unresolved D. Germline CDR1 MDHEN, CDR2 SYDVKM. V was cut by 7 bases and J by 5 bases, with 12 bases left in between. This CDR3 is 13 amino acids long. DNA for the CDR3: TGTGCCAGCATCCCCGGCAGAAACAATGAGCAGTTCTTC. This encodes CASIPGRNNEQFF. The full variable domain, rest sourced from reference TRBV28 and TRBJ2-1, is DVKVTQSSRYLVKRTGEKVFLECVQDMDHENMFWYRQDPGLGLRLIYFSYDVKMKEKGDIPEGYSVSREKKERFSLILESASTNQTSMYLCASIPGRNNEQFFGPGTRLTVL.

The chain couples TRBV5-5 to TRBJ2-1, with 12 bases aligning to TRBD2. CDR1 and CDR2 from the germline V gene are SGHKS and YYEKEE (reference sequence). V lost 5 bases and J lost 4; bases outside the gene matches: 7. The CDR3 loop spans 16 amino acids. The CDR3 sequence is CASREGTSGLYNEQFF. The CDR3 nucleotides are TGTGCCAGCAGAGAGGGGACTAGCGGGCTTTACAATGAGCAGTTCTTC.

This clone was recorded once. The rearrangement links TRBV5-6 to TRBJ2-7, with 9 bases aligning to TRBD2. CDR3 length equals 16 residues. The germline V gene encodes CDR1 SGHDT and CDR2 YYEEEE. Germline trimming cut 0 bases from V and 2 bases from J; bases unmatched to any gene: 6. CDR3 sequence: CASSLAGLARPYEQYF. CDR3 bases: TGTGCCAGCAGCTTGGCGGGACTAGCCCGACCCTACGAGCAGTACTTC. The full variable domain, in which reference TRBV5-6 and TRBJ2-7 provide the parts outside the CDR3, is DAGVTQSPTHLIKTRGQQVTLRCSPKSGHDTVSWYQQALGQGPQFIFQYYEEEERQRGNFPDRFSGHQFPNYSSELNVNALLLGDSALYLCASSLAGLARPYEQYFGPGTRLTVT.

V gene TRBV5-8 combines with J gene TRBJ2-4; weak D call: TRBD1 (5 bases). The germline V gene has CDR1 SGHTS and CDR2 YDEGEE. Trimming removed 4 bases from V and 7 bases from J, with 6 bases in between. CDR3 length: 11 amino acids. CDR3 amino acids: CASSNRNIQYF. CDR3 nucleotides: TGTGCCAGCAGCAACAGGAACATTCAGTACTTC.

Worth noting for this clone: An end of the junction does not agree with germline; a read error may underlie this. The chain employs TRBV28 and TRBJ2-1, with D possibly matching TRBD1 (5 bases). The germline V gene has CDR1 MDHEN and CDR2 SYDVKM. This CDR3 spans 13 amino acids. The CDR3 DNA reads as TGTGCCTGCAGGACAAGCTCCTACAATGAGCAGTTCTTC. Its protein product is CACRTSSYNEQFF.

This chain links TRBV2 with TRBJ2-2; TRBD1 aligns across 10 bases. The CDR3 runs to 14 residues. Per the germline V gene, CDR1 is SNHLY and CDR2 is FYNNEI. J was trimmed by 6 bases and V by 6 bases; bases with no gene match: 4. CDR3 bases: TGTGCCAGCAGGGGGACAGGGGTATCCGGGGAGCTGTTTTTT. Translating gives CASRGTGVSGELFF.

Only a few counts were recorded for this clone. The gene calls are TRBV29-1 and TRBJ2-7; TRBD2 is a possible D gene (5 bases). The V and J ends lost 4 bases and 2 bases respectively, with 18 bases between them. The CDR3 runs 15 residues. Germline V gene data show CDR1 as SQVTM and CDR2 as ANQGSEA. This CDR3 reads CSVVVSGSRAYEQYF. CDR3 in DNA: TGCAGCGTTGTGGTTAGTGGGAGTCGTGCCTACGAGCAGTACTTC.

The V and J genes are TRBV7-2 and TRBJ2-5; D not certain. The germline CDR1 and CDR2 sequences are SGHTA and FQGNSA. This CDR3 contains 12 residues. V was shortened by 1 base and J by 5 bases, with 5 bases between the two germline ends. The chain's CDR3 is CASSLDRETQYF. The CDR3 bases are TGTGCCAGCAGCTTAGATAGGGAGACCCAGTACTTC.

V usage is TRBV7-9 and J usage is TRBJ1-5, with a weak D call TRBD1 (5 bases). Between the trimmed V and J ends, which lost 6 bases and 3 bases, there was a span of 12 bases. This CDR3 has 14 residues. Germline values: CDR1 SEHNR, CDR2 FQNEAQ (reference sequence). Here the CDR3 reads CASSLDGTNQPQHF. CDR3 coding DNA: TGTGCCAGCAGTCTTGACGGGACCAATCAGCCCCAGCATTTT.

The chain is built from TRBV7-9 and TRBJ1-2; 7 bases map to TRBD1. Germline V gene data show CDR1 as SEHNR and CDR2 as FQNEAQ (reference sequence). The CDR3 runs to 11 residues. Losses at the gene ends were 5 bases for V and 7 bases for J; bases not matched to a gene: 1. The CDR3 reads CASSRQGGYTF. The CDR3, as DNA: TGTGCCAGCAGCAGACAGGGTGGCTACACCTTC.

This clone was picked up a small number of times. This chain links TRBV5-6 with TRBJ2-2; D unresolved. CDR3 length: 12 residues. The V and J ends lost 1 base and 5 bases respectively, with 3 bases between them. In germline, CDR1 is SGHDT, CDR2 YYEEEE. In DNA, the CDR3 is TGTGCCAGCAGCTTGTATACCGGGGAGCTGTTTTTT. Protein sequence: CASSLYTGELFF.

This clone was counted only a few times. The chain uses TRBV5-1 and TRBJ2-1; TRBD2 agrees at 10 bases. In germline, CDR1 is SGHRS, CDR2 YFSETQ. The V segment lost 1 base and the J segment 7 bases; nucleotides outside the gene matches: 11. CDR3 length: 17 amino acids. The CDR3 nucleotides are TGCGCCAGCAGCTTGAACCCGGGACTAGCGTTCGGAAATGAGCAGTTCTTC. It codes for CASSLNPGLAFGNEQFF.

This rearrangement joins TRBV28 to TRBJ2-1; 10 nucleotides match TRBD2. This CDR3 is built from 16 residues. Germline trimming cut 8 bases from V and 9 bases from J; bases unmatched to any gene: 16. Looked up from germline, CDR1 is MDHEN and CDR2 is SYDVKM. CDR3 amino acids: CASWDPTSGYLGEQFF. In nucleotides, the CDR3 is TGTGCCAGCTGGGACCCGACTAGCGGGTATTTAGGTGAGCAGTTCTTC.

The chain uses TRBV7-9 and TRBJ1-3; 8 positions agree with TRBD1. J lost 0 bases, V lost 2 bases, and 12 bases had no gene match. The CDR3 has 19 residues. In germline, CDR1 is SEHNR, CDR2 FQNEAQ (reference sequence). The CDR3 DNA reads TGTGCCAGCAGCTTAAAGGATGGGACAGGAAAATTCTCTGGAAACACCATATATTTT. The encoded protein is CASSLKDGTGKFSGNTIYF.

The gene calls are TRBV20-1 and TRBJ2-1; TRBD2 matches 7 bases. The V gene end was trimmed by 3 bases and the J gene end by 7 bases; junction bases not matched to a gene: 0. Germline loops: CDR1 DFQATT, CDR2 SNEGSKA (reference sequence). The CDR3 is 11 residues long. The CDR3: CSARGGNEQFF. DNA for the CDR3: TGCAGTGCTAGGGGGGGGAATGAGCAGTTCTTC.

This chain links TRBV10-3 with TRBJ2-1, with no clear D. The V end was cut by 2 bases, the J end by 10 bases, with 9 bases between. Germline V gene lookup returns CDR1 ENHRY and CDR2 SYGVKD. CDR3 length: 12 residues. The CDR3 nucleotides read TGTGCCATCAGTGAGGGATCTTTGGAGCAGTTCTTC. As protein: CAISEGSLEQFF.

CDR3 sequence reads: CASRFTGTVNTEAFF. Written as DNA, the CDR3 is TGTGCCAGCAGATTTACCGGGACAGTTAACACTGAAGCTTTCTTT. The chain combines TRBV28 with TRBJ1-1; 7 bases are a match to TRBD1. CDR1 is MDHEN and CDR2 is SYDVKM in the germline V gene. The CDR3 sequence is 15 residues long. V gave up 6 bases and J gave up 2 bases; unmatched junction bases: 9. Filled out from reference TRBV28 and TRBJ1-1, the complete variable domain reads DVKVTQSSRYLVKRTGEKVFLECVQDMDHENMFWYRQDPGLGLRLIYFSYDVKMKEKGDIPEGYSVSREKKERFSLILESASTNQTSMYLCASRFTGTVNTEAFFGQGTRLTVV.